This TCR beta chain comes out of a study of T cell changes during pregnancy in multiple sclerosis. Measured with immunoSEQ multiplex PCR; TCRdb has only the in-frame clones, and not every one. The repertoire includes some 60,000 clones, about 89% of them detected once, and over 1.5% sits in the top ten. Trimming removed 1 base from V and 5 bases from J, with 17 bases in between. Germline V gene sequence: CDR1 MDHEN, CDR2 SYDVKM. The CDR3 is 16 amino acids. The sequenced sample was peripheral blood, obtained after pregnancy. The source of this sequence is a female donor with multiple sclerosis, enrolled in a pregnancy study. This rearrangement joins TRBV28 to TRBJ1-2; D remains ambiguous. Here the CDR3 reads CASSLSPSAAAYGYTF. CDR3 DNA: TGTGCCAGCAGTTTATCCCCCTCGGCGGCCGCTTATGGCTACACCTTC.